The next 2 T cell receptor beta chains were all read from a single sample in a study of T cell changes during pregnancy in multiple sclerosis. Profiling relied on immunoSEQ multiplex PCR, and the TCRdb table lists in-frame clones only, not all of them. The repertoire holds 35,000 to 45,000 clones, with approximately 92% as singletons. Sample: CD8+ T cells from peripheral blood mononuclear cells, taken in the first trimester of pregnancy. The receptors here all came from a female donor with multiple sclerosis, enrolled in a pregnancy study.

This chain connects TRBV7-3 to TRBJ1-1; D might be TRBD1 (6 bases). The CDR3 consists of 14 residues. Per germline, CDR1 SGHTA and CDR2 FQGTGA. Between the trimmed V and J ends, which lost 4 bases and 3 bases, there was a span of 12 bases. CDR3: CASSSGHLDTEAFF. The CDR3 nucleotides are TGTGCCAGCAGCTCGGGACACCTTGACACTGAAGCTTTCTTT.

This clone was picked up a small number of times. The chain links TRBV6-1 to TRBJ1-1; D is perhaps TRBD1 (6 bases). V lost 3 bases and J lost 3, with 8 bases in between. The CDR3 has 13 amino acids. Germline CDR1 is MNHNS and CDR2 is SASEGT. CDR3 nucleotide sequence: TGTGCCAGCAGTGATGGACAGTACACTGAAGCTTTCTTT. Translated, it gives CASSDGQYTEAFF.